This T cell receptor (beta chain) emerged from a study of T cells expressing NK-cell markers (TCRdb year 2020). Regarding the study in general: TCR beta-chain repertoires were profiled in sorted CD3+CD56+NKG2C+, CD3+CD56+NKG2C- and CD3+CD56-NKG2C+ T-cell subsets from several donors. All eight donors whose samples were sequenced were randomly selected healthy volunteers, three of them men and five women. Libraries were sequenced as 2 x 150 bp reads on Illumina HiSeq 2000/2500, MiSeq or NextSeq. Of the eight sequenced donors, seven were found to be HCMV-seropositive and one was found to be HCMV-seronegative. Overall study results and their limits: Whether the expanded NKG2C-expressing T cell clones were specific for HCMV antigens was left unclear. In six donors, the dominant CD3+CD56+NKG2C+ clonotypes were found to rank among the top 10 CD8+ clonotypes and to make up 1.0-7.0% of CD8+ T cells. Those dominant clonotypes were again the most abundant among CD3+CD56-NKG2C+ cells in a few donors, at roughly 28.3-65%.

The CDR3 has 16 amino acids, counting the end cysteine and phenylalanine. The DNA is unrecorded. CDR1 is given as SSHAT and CDR2 as FNYEAQ, both from the germline V gene (reference sequence). HCMV serostatus was determined by detecting HCMV-specific IgG in serum with a commercial ELISA kit. Ficoll density gradient centrifugation was used to isolate peripheral blood mononuclear cells from blood. A word on this clonotype: The antigen it recognizes is unknown.

Sequencing relied on an Illumina HiSeq 2000. The TCR beta cDNA libraries were made using 5'RACE template switching, a step that added both a universal primer site and unique molecular identifiers. cDNA synthesis was primed from the TCR beta constant segment, followed by two successive PCR amplification steps. Concerning the study's data processing: Reads were demultiplexed and grouped by UMI with MIGEC, and clonotypes were assembled and quantified with MiTCR. To exclude erroneous sequences, only TCR cDNA sequences supported by at least two reads were retained. The tcR package was used for downstream repertoire analysis, with clonotypes matched between fractions based on CDR3 nucleotide sequence plus V segment. Antigen specificity was annotated against VDJdb with VDJmatch, allowing one amino acid substitution in CDR3. With the reads reprocessed by TCRdb, a single entry stands for each CDR3 protein sequence and no DNA is reported. None of the V and J calls come from the authors' own analysis; TCRdb made them. The table kept for this sample lists over 150,000 distinct CDR3 sequences. Of the sample, 20% to 25% is held by the ten largest clones.

The receptor was derived from a man between 18 and 69 years old in good health. The chain employs TRBV7-7 and TRBJ2-1; TCRdb returns TRBD1, unconfirmable since there is no DNA. Sequencing was done on a sample of blood T cells: a sorted CD56 or NKG2C T cell subset, CD4+ or CD8+ T cells, or bulk PBMC T cells (not recorded which). CDR3 protein: CSSSLARARPYNEQFF.